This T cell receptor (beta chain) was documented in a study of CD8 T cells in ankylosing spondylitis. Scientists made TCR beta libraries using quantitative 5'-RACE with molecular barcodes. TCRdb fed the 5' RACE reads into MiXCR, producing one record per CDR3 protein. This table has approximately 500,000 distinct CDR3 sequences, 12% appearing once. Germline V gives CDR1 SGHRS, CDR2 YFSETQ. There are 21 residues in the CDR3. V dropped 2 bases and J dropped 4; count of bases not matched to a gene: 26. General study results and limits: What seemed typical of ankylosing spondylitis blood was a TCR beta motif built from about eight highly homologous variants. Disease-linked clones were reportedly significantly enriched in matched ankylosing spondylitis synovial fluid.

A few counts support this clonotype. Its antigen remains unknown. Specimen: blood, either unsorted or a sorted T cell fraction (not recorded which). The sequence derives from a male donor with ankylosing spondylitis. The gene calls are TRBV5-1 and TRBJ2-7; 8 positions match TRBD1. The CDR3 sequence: CASSFTTGTGPFGEELYEQYF. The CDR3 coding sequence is TGCGCCAGCAGCTTCACAACCGGGACAGGCCCCTTCGGGGAAGAATTGTACGAGCAGTACTTC.